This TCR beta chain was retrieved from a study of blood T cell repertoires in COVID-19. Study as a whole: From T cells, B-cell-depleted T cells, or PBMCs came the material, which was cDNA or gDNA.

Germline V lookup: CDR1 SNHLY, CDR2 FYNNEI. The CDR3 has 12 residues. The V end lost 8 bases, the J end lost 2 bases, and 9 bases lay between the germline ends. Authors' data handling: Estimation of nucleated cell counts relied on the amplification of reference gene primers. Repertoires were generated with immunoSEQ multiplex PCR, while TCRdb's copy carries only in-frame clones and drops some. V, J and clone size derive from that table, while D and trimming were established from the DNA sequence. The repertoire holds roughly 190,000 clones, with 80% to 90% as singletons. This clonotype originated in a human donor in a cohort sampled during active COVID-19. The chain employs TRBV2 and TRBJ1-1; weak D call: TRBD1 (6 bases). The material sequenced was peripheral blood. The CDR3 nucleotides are TGTGCCAGCGGCAGGGGTAACACTGAAGCTTTCTTT. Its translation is CASGRGNTEAFF.